This T cell receptor (beta chain) emerged from a study of blood T cell repertoires in COVID-19. In the original processing: Cell counts per sample came from amplifying reference gene primers. Sequencing was performed with immunoSEQ multiplex PCR; in TCRdb, only in-frame clones are kept and a portion is missing. D and trimming come from the DNA, and the V and J calls and clone size come from that table. Of more than 200,000 clones in the sample, about 85% are singletons; the top ten hold roughly 6%. Which cohort a participant joined came from the clinical history participants gave. Germline CDR1 is SNHLY and CDR2 is FYNNEI. J lost 5 bases, V lost 5 bases, and 14 bases had no gene match. The CDR3 runs 17 residues.

The receptor was isolated from a woman between 25 and 40 years old with acute COVID-19. The sequencing input was PBMCs or T cells enriched from blood (not recorded which). The chain employs TRBV2 and TRBJ1-4; 7 positions agree with TRBD1. The CDR3 nucleotides read TGTGCCAGCAGTCGTCCGAGGGGGCCGACTACGAATGAAAAACTGTTTTTT. Translating gives CASSRPRGPTTNEKLFF.